Below, 27 T cell receptor beta chains from the same sample are listed, as sequenced in a study of blood T cell repertoires in COVID-19. Sequencing used immunoSEQ multiplex PCR; TCRdb keeps in-frame clones, though not all of them. The table shows roughly 300,000 clones, with 65% to 90% occurring only once. The sequenced sample consisted of PBMCs or T cells enriched from blood (not recorded which). The receptors were gathered from a man in his thirties or forties who had recovered from COVID-19.

The chain employs TRBV20-1 and TRBJ2-5; 7 nucleotides agree with TRBD1. Per the germline V gene, CDR1 is DFQATT and CDR2 is SNEGSKA (reference sequence). This CDR3 comprises 13 residues. The ends lost 3 bases at V and 5 bases at J; junction bases unmatched: 6. CDR3 bases: TGCAGTGCTAGTAAACAGGGGCGGGAGACCCAGTACTTC. Protein sequence: CSASKQGRETQYF.

The gene calls are TRBV29-1 and TRBJ2-3; 7 bases agree with TRBD1. The germline V gene has CDR1 SQVTM and CDR2 ANQGSEA. V lost 6 bases, J lost 0 bases, and 9 bases stayed unmatched. The CDR3 loop spans 15 amino acids. The CDR3 region has the DNA TGCAGCGTGCGCCCCCGGGACAGAAGCACAGATACGCAGTATTTT. Protein sequence: CSVRPRDRSTDTQYF.

The chain uses TRBV7-2 and TRBJ2-7; D ambiguous. Between the trimmed V and J ends, which lost 3 bases and 3 bases, there was a span of 9 bases. Germline V CDR1 and CDR2: SGHTA, FQGNSA. The CDR3 is 13 amino acids. CDR3 nucleotides: TGTGCCAGCAGCTTTAAACAGAACTACGAGCAGTACTTC. The encoded protein is CASSFKQNYEQYF.

The V and J genes are TRBV21-1 and TRBJ1-4; TRBD1, as called in the table, went unchecked against the DNA. TRBV21-1 is marked as a pseudogene. This CDR3 has 16 residues. This chain's CDR3 is CASSKGAGSTNEKLFF. As DNA, the CDR3 is TGTGCCAGCAGCAAAGGGGCAGGGTCAACTAATGAAAAACTGTTTTTT.

V and J are TRBV18 and TRBJ1-1; 9 bases agree with TRBD1. Germline values: CDR1 KGHSH, CDR2 LQKENI. V shed 8 bases and J 5 bases; nucleotides not matched to a gene: 9. This CDR3 is 14 amino acids long. The DNA of the CDR3 is TGTGCCAGCGACAACAGGGGGCTCGGAACTGAAGCTTTCTTT. Its protein product is CASDNRGLGTEAFF. Filled out from reference TRBV18 and TRBJ1-1, the complete variable domain reads NAGVMQNPRHLVRRRGQEARLRCSPMKGHSHVYWYRQLPEEGLKFMVYLQKENIIDESGMPKERFSAEFPKEGPSILRIQQVVRGDSAAYFCASDNRGLGTEAFFGQGTRLTVV.

V is TRBV20-1 and J is TRBJ2-7; D remains ambiguous. V lost 3 bases and J lost 0, with 9 bases in between. The germline gives CDR1 DFQATT, CDR2 SNEGSKA (reference sequence). The CDR3 consists of 13 residues. CDR3 sequence (DNA): TGCAGTGCTAGTGACACTACCTCCTACGAGCAGTACTTC. Translating it yields CSASDTTSYEQYF.

This clone has more than one count but fewer than ten. This chain uses TRBV6-5 with TRBJ2-7, with TRBD1 identical over 8 bases. The V segment lost 10 bases and the J segment 7 bases; nucleotides outside the gene matches: 18. Germline V lookup: CDR1 MNHEY, CDR2 SVGAGI. The CDR3 contains 15 residues. CDR3: CATHLYGTGLLEQYF. The CDR3 nucleotides are TGTGCCACCCATTTATACGGGACAGGACTTTTGGAGCAGTACTTC.

This clone was observed a single time. The chain couples TRBV25-1 to TRBJ2-1; TRBD2 aligns across 7 bases. Germline V lookup: CDR1 MGHDK, CDR2 SYGVNS. There are 17 residues in the CDR3. V shed 3 bases, J shed 4 bases, and the junction held 12 bases outside the gene matches. CDR3 coding DNA: TGTGCCAGCAGTGACCCTAGAGGGAGGGGCAGATACAATGAGCAGTTCTTC. This encodes CASSDPRGRGRYNEQFF.

The V gene is TRBV2, the J gene TRBJ1-3; D gene ambiguous. The CDR3 is 14 amino acids. V lost 6 bases to trimming and J lost 2 bases, with 11 bases between them. Germline values: CDR1 SNHLY, CDR2 FYNNEI. This chain's CDR3 is CASRPTSPGNTIYF. CDR3 in DNA: TGTGCCAGCAGACCGACTTCCCCTGGAAACACCATATATTTT. The full variable domain, with the rest looked up from reference TRBV2 and TRBJ1-3, is EPEVTQTPSHQVTQMGQEVILRCVPISNHLYFYWYRQILGQKVEFLVSFYNNEISEKSEIFDDQFSVERPDGSNFTLKIRSTKLEDSAMYFCASRPTSPGNTIYFGEGSWLTVV.

The V and J genes are TRBV4-1 and TRBJ1-1, with a possible D match to TRBD1 (5 bases). This CDR3 region has 12 residues. Trimming took off 2 bases at V and 11 bases at J, with 12 bases between the two ends. Germline CDR1 reads MGHRA; CDR2 reads YSYEKL. The CDR3, as DNA: TGCGCCAGCAGCCAATCGGGACTTGGGGCTTTCTTT. It is translated as CASSQSGLGAFF.

The chain combines TRBV5-8 with TRBJ1-1; no clear D. CDR3 length equals 13 residues. Germline V gene data show CDR1 as SGHTS and CDR2 as YDEGEE. Trimming cost V 5 bases and J 4 bases, with 12 bases left between them. CDR3 sequence: CASRRSSSTEAFF. The CDR3 nucleotides are TGTGCCAGCAGGCGTTCTAGCAGCACTGAAGCTTTCTTT.

The chain couples TRBV28 to TRBJ1-1, with D uncertain. The CDR3 runs to 15 residues. V was clipped by 5 bases and J by 0 bases, with 13 bases between them. Germline values: CDR1 MDHEN, CDR2 SYDVKM. DNA for the CDR3: TGTGCCAGCAGTACCCCGGGAGTTTTGAACACTGAAGCTTTCTTT. It codes for CASSTPGVLNTEAFF.

This clone was detected only once. The chain uses TRBV5-6 and TRBJ1-4, with a possible D match to TRBD1 (6 bases). Germline V gene data show CDR1 as SGHDT and CDR2 as YYEEEE. The CDR3 consists of 15 residues. Trimming removed 1 base at V and 8 bases at J, with 15 bases between. The CDR3 reads CASSLRGRGGEKLFF. DNA of the CDR3: TGTGCCAGCAGCTTGCGGGGCAGGGGCGGAGAAAAACTGTTTTTT. The whole variable domain, filled in from reference TRBV5-6 and TRBJ1-4, reads DAGVTQSPTHLIKTRGQQVTLRCSPKSGHDTVSWYQQALGQGPQFIFQYYEEEERQRGNFPDRFSGHQFPNYSSELNVNALLLGDSALYLCASSLRGRGGEKLFFGSGTQLSVL.

The chain is built from TRBV19 and TRBJ2-3, with 13 nucleotides matching TRBD2. The V gene's germline CDR1 is LNHDA and CDR2 SQIVND (reference sequence). CDR3 length: 16 residues. After removal of 2 bases from V and 6 bases from J, the junction contained 5 bases not matched to a gene. The CDR3 nucleotides read TGTGCCAGTAGTATAACTAGCGGGAGGGCGTGGGATACGCAGTATTTT. It translates to CASSITSGRAWDTQYF.

CDR3 DNA sequence: TGTGCCAGCAGCAACGACGGGAGACAGCACTATGGCTACACCTTC. Amino acid sequence: CASSNDGRQHYGYTF. V is TRBV6-5 and J is TRBJ1-2, with a weak D call TRBD1 (5 bases). CDR1 and CDR2 from the germline V gene are MNHEY and SVGAGI. This CDR3 is 15 amino acids long. V lost 6 bases and J 3 bases, leaving 17 bases between the germline ends.

The table lists this clone with a few counts. V is TRBV5-1 and J is TRBJ1-6; D call uncertain. Trimming took 6 bases from V and 9 from J, leaving 16 bases between them. Germline V gives CDR1 SGHRS, CDR2 YFSETQ. This CDR3 comprises 14 residues. DNA for the CDR3: TGCGCCAGCACTCACTCCAGCTCGGGTTCACCCCTCCACTTT. This sequence encodes CASTHSSSGSPLHF.

The CDR3 reads CASSYVRAGELFF. DNA for the CDR3: TGTGCCAGCAGTTATGTCCGGGCCGGGGAGCTGTTTTTT. This chain links TRBV6-5 with TRBJ2-2; no clear D gene. The germline gives CDR1 MNHEY, CDR2 SVGAGI. CDR3 length equals 13 residues. V was pared by 3 bases and J by 6 bases, with 8 bases between.

V usage is TRBV21-1 and J usage is TRBJ2-7; TRBD1, the table's D call, lacks a check against the DNA. TRBV21-1 is a known pseudogene. The CDR3 has 15 residues. The CDR3 sequence: CASSSVSTSIYEQYF. In nucleotides, the CDR3 is TGTGCCAGCAGCTCAGTCTCCACATCAATCTACGAGCAGTACTTC.

The V call is TRBV19, the J call TRBJ1-4; the D is unclear. This CDR3 comprises 15 residues. V was clipped by 0 bases and J by 8 bases, with 13 bases between them. Germline CDR1 reads LNHDA; CDR2 reads SQIVND (reference sequence). CDR3 nucleotides: TGTGCCAGTAGTATAGATCGAGCCACCAACGAAAAACTGTTTTTT. Translating gives CASSIDRATNEKLFF.

The chain employs TRBV6-1 and TRBJ2-2; possibly TRBD1 for D (6 bases). With 2 bases removed from V and 4 bases from J, the gap between germline ends came to 17 bases. Per the germline V gene, CDR1 is MNHNS and CDR2 is SASEGT. The CDR3 spans 17 residues. This CDR3 reads CASSENLRTVPTGELFF. CDR3 sequence (DNA): TGTGCCAGCAGTGAAAACCTCCGGACAGTCCCCACCGGGGAGCTGTTTTTT.

This chain links TRBV15 with TRBJ1-6; the D gene is possibly TRBD1 (6 bases). The CDR3 runs 14 residues. V dropped 3 bases and J dropped 7 bases, with 10 bases sitting between them. Germline-derived CDR1 and CDR2 are LNHNV and YYDKDF (reference sequence). In DNA, the CDR3 is TGTGCCACCAGCAGGGAAACAGGGAATTCACCCCTCCACTTT. It translates to CATSRETGNSPLHF.

The gene calls are TRBV3-1 (or the pseudogene TRBV3-2) and TRBJ1-1; D possibly corresponds to TRBD1 (5 bases). The V end lost 4 bases, the J end lost 3 bases, and 9 bases lay between the germline ends. The length of the CDR3 is 13 residues. Germline loops: CDR1 LGHDT, CDR2 YNNKEL (reference sequence). This CDR3 reads CASSRGEYTEAFF. DNA of the CDR3: TGTGCCAGCAGCCGGGGGGAGTACACTGAAGCTTTCTTT.

The genes are TRBV10-1 and TRBJ1-1; possible D gene TRBD1, 5 bases. V lost 7 bases, J lost 1 base, and 10 bases lay in between. The CDR3 is 13 amino acids. In germline, CDR1 is WNHNN, CDR2 SYGVQD (reference sequence). This chain's CDR3 is CASTKQANTEAFF. Written as DNA, the CDR3 is TGCGCCAGCACCAAACAGGCGAACACTGAAGCTTTCTTT.

This clone was detected once. The rearrangement uses TRBV7-8 and TRBJ1-3; a weak D match, TRBD1 (6 bases). The CDR3 loop spans 16 amino acids. V was trimmed by 1 base and J by 4 bases, leaving 14 bases between them. The V gene's germline CDR1 is SGHVS and CDR2 FQNEAQ. The CDR3 DNA reads TGTGCCAGCAGCTTAGACTCCAGGGGATCCGGAAACACCATATATTTT. Its translation is CASSLDSRGSGNTIYF.

This clone was seen a single time. The J gene is TRBJ2-5, the V gene TRBV10-3; D is undetermined. The CDR3 spans 10 residues. Trimming took 6 bases from V and 11 from J, leaving 10 bases between them. Per the germline V gene, CDR1 is ENHRY and CDR2 is SYGVKD. CDR3 coding DNA: TGTGCCATCAGACAGACACATCAGTACTTC. Protein: CAIRQTHQYF.

This clone has a handful of counts. This sequence joins TRBV4-1 and TRBJ1-2; D is uncertain. Germline loops: CDR1 MGHRA, CDR2 YSYEKL. Trimming removed 1 base from V and 4 bases from J, with 7 bases in between. CDR3 size: 13 residues. CDR3 coding DNA: TGCGCCAGCAGCCAAGTTTTGGCCTATGGCTACACCTTC. Translating gives CASSQVLAYGYTF.

The chain joins TRBV30 to TRBJ1-2, with D maybe TRBD1 (5 bases). In germline, CDR1 is GTSNPN, CDR2 SVGIG (reference sequence). The CDR3 totals 13 residues. Deletions cut 8 bases from V and 4 bases from J, with 17 bases between. Here the CDR3 reads CAGQQGRVYGYTF. The CDR3 nucleotides read TGTGCCGGGCAGCAGGGAAGGGTCTATGGCTACACCTTC.